This TCR beta chain was recorded in a study of T cell clusters in autoimmune cytopenias. TRB rearrangements were amplified by touch-down multiplex PCR with mixed TRB-A/B primers. From the multiplex PCR reads, TCRdb lists one entry per CDR3 protein and no DNA. Its listing shows 7,000 or so distinct CDR3 sequences. This CDR3 comprises 11 residues. The V gene's germline CDR1 is SQVTM and CDR2 ANQGSEA. TRB amplification used around 270 ng of peripheral blood genomic DNA. This clonotype is deemed medium-sized by its frequency. The receptor was derived from a human donor with an autoimmune cytopenia or autoimmune hepatitis (not recorded which). Input material: peripheral blood. The chain recombines TRBV29-1 with TRBJ2-4. CDR3 region: CSVVRKNIQYF.